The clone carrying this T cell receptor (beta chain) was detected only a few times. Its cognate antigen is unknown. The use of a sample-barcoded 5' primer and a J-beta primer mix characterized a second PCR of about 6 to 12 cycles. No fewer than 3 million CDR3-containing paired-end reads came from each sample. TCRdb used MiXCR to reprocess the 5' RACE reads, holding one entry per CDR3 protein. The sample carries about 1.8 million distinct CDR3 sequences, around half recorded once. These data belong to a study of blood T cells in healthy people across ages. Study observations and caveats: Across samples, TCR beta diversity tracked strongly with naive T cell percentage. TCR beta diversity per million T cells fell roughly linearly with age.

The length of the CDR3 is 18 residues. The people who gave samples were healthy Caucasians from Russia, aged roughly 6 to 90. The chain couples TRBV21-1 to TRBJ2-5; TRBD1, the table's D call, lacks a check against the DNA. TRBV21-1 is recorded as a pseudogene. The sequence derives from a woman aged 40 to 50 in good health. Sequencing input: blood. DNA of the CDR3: TGTGCCAGCAGCAAAAGGGTCCCGTGGGGACAGGGTCGGGAGACCCAGTACTTC. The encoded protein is CASSKRVPWGQGRETQYF.